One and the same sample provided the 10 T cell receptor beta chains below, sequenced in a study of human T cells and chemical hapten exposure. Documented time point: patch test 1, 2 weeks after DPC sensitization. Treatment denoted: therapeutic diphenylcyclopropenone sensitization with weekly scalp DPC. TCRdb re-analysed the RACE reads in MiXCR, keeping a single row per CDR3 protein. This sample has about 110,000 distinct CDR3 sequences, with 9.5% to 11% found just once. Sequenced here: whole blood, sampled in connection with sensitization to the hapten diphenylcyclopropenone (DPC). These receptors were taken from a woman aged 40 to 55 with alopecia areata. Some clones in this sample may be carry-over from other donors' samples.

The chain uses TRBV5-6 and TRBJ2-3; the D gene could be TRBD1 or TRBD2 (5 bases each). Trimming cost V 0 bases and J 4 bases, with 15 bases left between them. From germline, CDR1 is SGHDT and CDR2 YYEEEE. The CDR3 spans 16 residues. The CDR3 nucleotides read TGTGCCAGCAGCTTGGGGCCGGGACCGGAAGCAGATACGCAGTATTTT. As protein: CASSLGPGPEADTQYF.

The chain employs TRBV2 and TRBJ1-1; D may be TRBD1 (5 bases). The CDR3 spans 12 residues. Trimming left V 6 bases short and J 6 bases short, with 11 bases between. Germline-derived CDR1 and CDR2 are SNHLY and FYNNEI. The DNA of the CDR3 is TGTGCCAGCAGCCGACAGACCCCTGAAGCTTTCTTT. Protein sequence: CASSRQTPEAFF.

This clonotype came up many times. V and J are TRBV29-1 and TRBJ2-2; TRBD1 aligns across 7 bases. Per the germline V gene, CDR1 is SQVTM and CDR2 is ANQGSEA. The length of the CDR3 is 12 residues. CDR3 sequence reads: CSTGQSTGELFF. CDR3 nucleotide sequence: TGCAGTACGGGACAGTCCACCGGGGAGCTGTTTTTT.

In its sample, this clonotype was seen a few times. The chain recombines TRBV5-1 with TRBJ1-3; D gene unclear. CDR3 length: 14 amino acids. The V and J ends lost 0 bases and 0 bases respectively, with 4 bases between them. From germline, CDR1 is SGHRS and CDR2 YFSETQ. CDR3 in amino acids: CASSLGTSGNTIYF. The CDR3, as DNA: TGCGCCAGCAGCTTGGGGACCTCTGGAAACACCATATATTTT.

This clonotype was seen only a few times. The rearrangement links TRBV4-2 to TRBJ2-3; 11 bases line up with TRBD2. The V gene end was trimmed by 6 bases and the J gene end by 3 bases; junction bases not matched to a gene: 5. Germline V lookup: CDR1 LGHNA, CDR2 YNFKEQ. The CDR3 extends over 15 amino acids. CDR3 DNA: TGTGCCAGCAGAAGACTAGCGGGAATGACAGATACGCAGTATTTT. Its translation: CASRRLAGMTDTQYF.

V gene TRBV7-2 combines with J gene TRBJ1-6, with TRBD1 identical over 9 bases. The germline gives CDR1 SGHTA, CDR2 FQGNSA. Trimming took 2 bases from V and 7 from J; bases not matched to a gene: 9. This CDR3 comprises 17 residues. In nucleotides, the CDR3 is TGTGCCAGCAGCTTAAGGGACAGGGCGCTATCAAATTCACCCCTCCACTTT. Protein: CASSLRDRALSNSPLHF.

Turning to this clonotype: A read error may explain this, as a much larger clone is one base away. This chain's CDR3 is CASKEIAGGPLEQYF. CDR3 sequence (DNA): TGTGCCAGCAAAGAGATAGCGGGGGGGCCCTTGGAGCAGTACTTC. The chain employs TRBV6-2 or TRBV6-3 and TRBJ2-1; TRBD2 aligns across 11 bases. The end of the DNA aligns better with TRBJ2-7, so the J call may be wrong. This CDR3 comprises 15 residues. CDR1 is MNHEY and CDR2 is SVGEGT in the germline V gene.

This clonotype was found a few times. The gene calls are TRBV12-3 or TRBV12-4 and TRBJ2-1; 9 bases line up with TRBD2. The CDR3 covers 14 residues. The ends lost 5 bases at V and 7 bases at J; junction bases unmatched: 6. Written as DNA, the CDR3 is TGTGCCAGCAGTCCCCCGGGACTAGCAAATGAGCAGTTCTTC. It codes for CASSPPGLANEQFF.

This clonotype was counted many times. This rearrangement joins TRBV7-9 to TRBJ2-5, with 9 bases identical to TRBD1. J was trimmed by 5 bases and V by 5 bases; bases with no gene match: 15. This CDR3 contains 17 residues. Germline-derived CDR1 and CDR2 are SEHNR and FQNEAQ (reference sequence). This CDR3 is CASSPTIGDRDGETQYF. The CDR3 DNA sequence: TGTGCCAGCAGCCCTACTATCGGGGACAGGGATGGTGAGACCCAGTACTTC.

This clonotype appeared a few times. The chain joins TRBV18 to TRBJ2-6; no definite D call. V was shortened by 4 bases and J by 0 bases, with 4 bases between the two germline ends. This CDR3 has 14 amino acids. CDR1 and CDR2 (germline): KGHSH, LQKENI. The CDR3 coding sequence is TGTGCCAGCTCACAAAGCTCTGGGGCCAACGTCCTGACTTTC. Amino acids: CASSQSSGANVLTF.